This passage covers 14 T cell receptor beta chains from one sample sequenced in a study of cytomegalovirus exposure and HLA in healthy donors. The PCR contained 60 Vbeta and 13 Jbeta primers. Measured with immunoSEQ multiplex PCR; TCRdb has only the in-frame clones, and not every one. The top ten clones hold more than 1.3% of a sample with approximately 160,000 clones, more than 75% of them seen once. The sample comprised PBMCs. The receptors were sampled from a girl between 10 and 17 years old in good health and CMV-seropositive.

This clone was counted a single time. The rearrangement links TRBV27 to TRBJ1-1; D may be TRBD1 (6 bases). With 6 bases removed from V and 0 bases from J, the gap between germline ends came to 11 bases. The CDR3 runs 14 residues. The V gene's germline CDR1 is MNHEY and CDR2 SMNVEV (reference sequence). CDR3 DNA: TGTGCCAGCAGCGAGGACAGCTTGAACACTGAAGCTTTCTTT. This translates into CASSEDSLNTEAFF.

CDR3: CASRSTGTGVGYTF. CDR3 DNA sequence: TGTGCCAGCAGGTCTACCGGGACAGGGGTTGGCTACACCTTC. The chain uses TRBV28 and TRBJ1-2; 10 nucleotides match TRBD1. Trimming at V came to 6 bases and at J to 7 bases, leaving 8 bases not matched to a gene. The CDR3 consists of 14 residues. Germline lookup yields CDR1 MDHEN and CDR2 SYDVKM.

The chain carries TRBV4-3 and TRBJ2-7; the D is unclear. CDR1 and CDR2 from the germline V gene are LGHNA and YSLEER. This CDR3 spans 14 amino acids. V lost 0 bases, J lost 3 bases, and 9 bases lay in between. The CDR3 DNA reads TGCGCCAGCAGCCAAGATCACAACCTCTACGAGCAGTACTTC. The encoded protein is CASSQDHNLYEQYF.

The chain is built from TRBV27 and TRBJ2-7, with D possibly TRBD1 on 6 matching bases. Germline V gene data show CDR1 as MNHEY and CDR2 as SMNVEV (reference sequence). V was cut by 1 base and J by 6 bases, with 13 bases left in between. CDR3 length: 14 residues. The CDR3 DNA sequence: TGTGCCAGCAGTTTATTACAGGGATCCGGCGAGCAGTACTTC. Translation: CASSLLQGSGEQYF.

The chain recombines TRBV11-1 with TRBJ2-7; 8 nucleotides align to TRBD1. Unmatched junction bases numbered 5, after V lost 1 base and J lost 3 bases. From germline, CDR1 is SGHAT and CDR2 FQDESV (reference sequence). This CDR3 contains 15 residues. CDR3 in amino acids: CASSLDGQGGYEQYF. The CDR3, as DNA: TGTGCCAGCAGCTTAGACGGACAGGGAGGCTACGAGCAGTACTTC.

V and J are TRBV11-2 and TRBJ2-7; TRBD1 might be the D (5 bases). The CDR3 has 13 amino acids. V was cut by 4 bases and J by 4 bases, with 11 bases left in between. Germline V lookup: CDR1 SGHAT, CDR2 FQNNGV. Written as DNA, the CDR3 is TGTGCCAGCAGCTCCAGCGCAGGGTACGAGCAGTACTTC. It codes for CASSSSAGYEQYF.

The chain is built from TRBV7-2 and TRBJ2-1, with 11 bases identical to TRBD2. CDR3 length: 15 amino acids. Trimming cost V 1 base and J 8 bases; bases outside gene matches: 4. The germline gives CDR1 SGHTA, CDR2 FQGNSA. CDR3 sequence: CASSLGLAGGYEQFF. CDR3 DNA: TGTGCCAGCAGCTTAGGTCTAGCGGGGGGTTATGAGCAGTTCTTC.

The genes are TRBV13 and TRBJ1-1; 7 bases are a match to TRBD1. Germline trimming cut 2 bases from V and 8 bases from J; bases unmatched to any gene: 2. Germline assignment: CDR1 PRHDT and CDR2 FYEKMQ (reference sequence). The CDR3 has 12 residues. DNA of the CDR3: TGTGCCAGCAGCTTACCGACAGGGGAAGCTTTCTTT. Encoded protein: CASSLPTGEAFF.

The V and J genes are TRBV5-1 and TRBJ1-2, with D tentatively TRBD1 (5 bases). The germline V gene encodes CDR1 SGHRS and CDR2 YFSETQ. This CDR3 is built from 13 residues. V was pared by 0 bases and J by 7 bases, with 10 bases between. The CDR3 here is CASSLDRPAGYTF. The CDR3 DNA is TGCGCCAGCAGCTTGGACAGGCCGGCTGGCTACACCTTC.

This clone was found a few times. The chain joins TRBV5-1 to TRBJ2-5, with D perhaps TRBD1 (5 bases). The CDR3 runs to 14 residues. Trimming took off 1 base at V and 5 bases at J, with 12 bases between the two ends. Germline V gene lookup returns CDR1 SGHRS and CDR2 YFSETQ. The chain's CDR3 is CASSLWSRGETQYF. The CDR3 nucleotides read TGCGCCAGCAGCTTGTGGTCAAGGGGCGAGACCCAGTACTTC. Filled out from reference TRBV5-1 and TRBJ2-5, the complete variable domain reads KAGVTQTPRYLIKTRGQQVTLSCSPISGHRSVSWYQQTPGQGLQFLFEYFSETQRNKGNFPGRFSGRQFSNSRSEMNVSTLELGDSALYLCASSLWSRGETQYFGPGTRLLVL.

The chain couples TRBV7-8 to TRBJ2-5; 9 bases are shared with TRBD2. V shed 5 bases, J shed 3 bases, and the junction held 13 bases outside the gene matches. The CDR3 length is 17 residues. CDR1 is SGHVS, CDR2 FQNEAQ, per germline. CDR3 in DNA: TGTGCCAGCAGCCGAGGGGTTAGCGGGGGAGGGGAAGAGACCCAGTACTTC. Its protein product is CASSRGVSGGGEETQYF.

This clone has a single count. The V gene is TRBV27, the J gene TRBJ1-5; tentatively, D is TRBD1 (6 bases). Germline V gene sequence: CDR1 MNHEY, CDR2 SMNVEV (reference sequence). The length of the CDR3 is 16 residues. V was pared by 2 bases and J by 5 bases, with 16 bases between. The CDR3 region has the DNA TGTGCCAGCAGTTTAGTCGGTCGCCAGGGGTATCAGCCCCAGCATTTT. Protein: CASSLVGRQGYQPQHF.

The chain carries TRBV7-9 and TRBJ2-7, with D tentatively TRBD1 (6 bases). This CDR3 contains 15 residues. V lost 5 bases to trimming and J lost 3 bases, with 17 bases between them. Germline loops: CDR1 SEHNR, CDR2 FQNEAQ (reference sequence). The CDR3: CASSRIQGLGYEQYF. The DNA of the CDR3 is TGTGCCAGCAGCCGAATACAGGGTTTAGGCTACGAGCAGTACTTC. Together with reference TRBV7-9 and TRBJ2-7, the CDR3 gives the full variable domain: DTGVSQNPRHKITKRGQNVTFRCDPISEHNRLYWYRQTLGQGPEFLTYFQNEAQLEKSRLLSDRFSAERPKGSFSTLEIQRTEQGDSAMYLCASSRIQGLGYEQYFGPGTRLTVT.

V and J are TRBV18 and TRBJ1-3; 8 nucleotides agree with TRBD1. Germline CDR1 reads KGHSH; CDR2 reads LQKENI. The length of the CDR3 is 14 residues. Trimming cost V 3 bases and J 7 bases; bases outside gene matches: 5. This CDR3 reads CASSPGRGQNTIYF. The CDR3 nucleotides read TGTGCCAGCTCACCTGGCAGGGGGCAGAACACCATATATTTT.